Detailed here is one T cell receptor (beta chain). What it recognizes is unknown. These data are taken from a study of vaccination effects on CD4 cells after COVID-19. Whole-study context: Sampling of a few convalescent patients occurred early (day +14) and late post-vaccination. Wells each received around 2 million PBMC, cultured with 10 IU/ml IL-2 and 8.5 to 10 ug/ml peptides. General observations from the study: The study got few convalescent patients and did not collect any early post-infection timepoints.

A 10-day culture period preceded the isolation of CD4+ T cells. Infection with SARS-CoV-2 occurred in the person between March and December 2020, and PCR confirmed it. Each person got two doses of an mRNA SARS-CoV-2 vaccine, BNT162b2 or mRNA-1273. A half-medium replacement with IL-2 medium was carried out on days 3 and 7. Clones were read by immunoSEQ multiplex PCR, and TCRdb kept only the in-frame ones, dropping some. The sample lists tens of thousands of clones, roughly 80% occurring once. The length of the CDR3 is 15 residues. Trimming took off 2 bases at V and 7 bases at J, with 17 bases between the two ends. In germline, CDR1 is KGHDR, CDR2 SFDVKD.

The sequencing here drew on CD4+ T cells from PBMCs cultured without peptide, taken after COVID-19 vaccination. The sequence was obtained from a human donor who had a prior SARS-CoV-2 infection. This sequence joins TRBV24-1 and TRBJ2-7; the D call may be TRBD1 or TRBD2 (5 bases each). As DNA, the CDR3 is TGTGCCACCAGTGATTCCCAGAAACGGGGCGGAGAGCAGTACTTC. Protein product: CATSDSQKRGGEQYF.